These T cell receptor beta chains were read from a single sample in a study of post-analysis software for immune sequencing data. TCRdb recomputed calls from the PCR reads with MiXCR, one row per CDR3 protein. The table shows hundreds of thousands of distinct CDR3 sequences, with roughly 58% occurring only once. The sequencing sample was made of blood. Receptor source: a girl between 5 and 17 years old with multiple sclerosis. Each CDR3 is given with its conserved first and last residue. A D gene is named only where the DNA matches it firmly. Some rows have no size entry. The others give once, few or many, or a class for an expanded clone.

CDR3 DNA: TGTGCCACCAGCATCCTAGGGCAGACTGCTAACTATGGCTACACCTTC
CDR3 protein: CATSILGQTANYGYTF
V gene: TRBV15
D gene: NA
clone size: NA
J gene: TRBJ1-2

CDR3 DNA: TGTGCTAGTGGTTTCCACCCCGCGAACACTGAAGCTTTCTTT
CDR3 protein: CASGFHPANTEAFF
V gene: TRBV12-5
D gene: NA
clone size: NA
J gene: TRBJ1-1

CDR3 DNA: TGTGCCAGCGCATCCGGGACTAGCGGCCCTTGGGGGGTCGGGGAGCTGTTTTTT
CDR3 protein: CASASGTSGPWGVGELFF
V gene: TRBV7-3
D gene: TRBD2
clone size: NA
J gene: TRBJ2-2

CDR3 DNA: TGTGCCAGCAGCGCCACCGGGACTAGCTCCTACAATGAGCAGTTCTTC
CDR3 protein: CASSATGTSSYNEQFF
V gene: TRBV9
D gene: TRBD2
clone size: NA
J gene: TRBJ2-1

CDR3 DNA: TGCGCCAGCAGCCGGGACAGGGGCGCGGGTAACTATGGCTACACCTTC
CDR3 protein: CASSRDRGAGNYGYTF
V gene: TRBV5-1
D gene: TRBD1
clone size: NA
J gene: TRBJ1-2

CDR3 DNA: TGTGCCAGCAGTCGGGCCGGGGGGAATGAGCAGTTCTTC
CDR3 protein: CASSRAGGNEQFF
V gene: TRBV6-5
D gene: TRBD2
clone size: few
J gene: TRBJ2-1

CDR3 DNA: TGTGCCAGCAGCTTAGTGTTGGGTGACGAGCAGTACTTC
CDR3 protein: CASSLVLGDEQYF
V gene: TRBV7-6
D gene: NA
clone size: NA
J gene: TRBJ2-7

CDR3 DNA: TGTGCCAGTAGTACCTCGTGGACCGAGAACGTGCCTTCGGGCTATGGCTACACCTTC
CDR3 protein: CASSTSWTENVPSGYGYTF
V gene: TRBV19
D gene: NA
clone size: NA
J gene: TRBJ1-2

CDR3 DNA: TGTGCCAGCAGCTTAGCGGCTAGCCGACCCTACGAGCAGTACTTC
CDR3 protein: CASSLAASRPYEQYF
V gene: TRBV7-9
D gene: NA
clone size: NA
J gene: TRBJ2-7

CDR3 DNA: TGTGCCAGCAGTTTCGGGGACAGGGGTTCAAATCAGCCCCAGCATTTT
CDR3 protein: CASSFGDRGSNQPQHF
V gene: TRBV12-3/TRBV12-4
D gene: TRBD1
clone size: NA
J gene: TRBJ1-5

CDR3 DNA: TGCGCCAGCAGCCAACCAGGGTCGGGCTACGAGCAGTACTTC
CDR3 protein: CASSQPGSGYEQYF
V gene: TRBV4-1
D gene: NA
clone size: NA
J gene: TRBJ2-7

CDR3 DNA: TGCGCCAGCAGCTTGGCCGAGGGGCGCGAGACCCAGTACTTC
CDR3 protein: CASSLAEGRETQYF
V gene: TRBV5-1
D gene: NA
clone size: NA
J gene: TRBJ2-5

CDR3 DNA: TGTGCCAGCAGCGCGAGCGGGGCCCAAGAGACCCAGTACTTC
CDR3 protein: CASSASGAQETQYF
V gene: TRBV7-9
D gene: TRBD2
clone size: NA
J gene: TRBJ2-5

CDR3 DNA: TGCAGCGTCCCTAGGGGGAGTAGTAACACCGGGGAGCTGTTTTTT
CDR3 protein: CSVPRGSSNTGELFF
V gene: TRBV29-1
D gene: NA
clone size: NA
J gene: TRBJ2-2

CDR3 DNA: TGCGCCAGCAGTGATCGACTTAACTATGGCTACACCTTC
CDR3 protein: CASSDRLNYGYTF
V gene: TRBV5-1
D gene: NA
clone size: NA
J gene: TRBJ1-2

CDR3 DNA: TGTGCCAGCAGAAAGACTAGCGGAAGATACAATGAGCAGTTCTTC
CDR3 protein: CASRKTSGRYNEQFF
V gene: TRBV6-4
D gene: TRBD2
clone size: few
J gene: TRBJ2-1

CDR3 DNA: TGCGCCAGCAGCTTGTTCAGGGCGGACACCGGGGAGCTGTTTTTT
CDR3 protein: CASSLFRADTGELFF
V gene: TRBV5-1
D gene: NA
clone size: NA
J gene: TRBJ2-2

CDR3 DNA: TGTGCCAGCAGTGACTCGCCGGGACAGGGCACTGAAGCTTTCTTT
CDR3 protein: CASSDSPGQGTEAFF
V gene: TRBV6-4
D gene: TRBD1
clone size: NA
J gene: TRBJ1-1

CDR3 DNA: TGTGCCAGCAGCGTAGCTACGGGGACTAGATATAATGAGCAGTTCTTC
CDR3 protein: CASSVATGTRYNEQFF
V gene: TRBV9
D gene: TRBD2
clone size: NA
J gene: TRBJ2-1

CDR3 DNA: TGCAGTGCTAGCGCTACGGGGGGGCTCCTAGGGACGCAGTATTTT
CDR3 protein: CSASATGGLLGTQYF
V gene: TRBV20-1
D gene: TRBD2
clone size: NA
J gene: TRBJ2-3

CDR3 DNA: TGCGCCAGCAGCTTGGAGGGCGTCTCTGGCTACACCTTC
CDR3 protein: CASSLEGVSGYTF
V gene: TRBV5-1
D gene: NA
clone size: NA
J gene: TRBJ1-2

CDR3 DNA: TGTGCCAGCAGCCCCCCGATCTTGAGGGGACTAGGCGTTGCAGATACGCAGTATTTT
CDR3 protein: CASSPPILRGLGVADTQYF
V gene: TRBV7-2
D gene: TRBD2
clone size: NA
J gene: TRBJ2-3

CDR3 DNA: TGTGCCAGCAGCTTAGGCGGACTAGCGGGGATAGATGAGCAGTTCTTC
CDR3 protein: CASSLGGLAGIDEQFF
V gene: TRBV7-6
D gene: TRBD2
clone size: few
J gene: TRBJ2-1

CDR3 DNA: TGCAGTGCTAGGCGGGACTTCCACACAGATACGCAGTATTTT
CDR3 protein: CSARRDFHTDTQYF
V gene: TRBV20-1
D gene: NA
clone size: few
J gene: TRBJ2-3

CDR3 DNA: TGTGCCAGCAGCTTAAGCTCAGAAAACTATGGCTACACCTTC
CDR3 protein: CASSLSSENYGYTF
V gene: TRBV7-3
D gene: NA
clone size: NA
J gene: TRBJ1-2

CDR3 DNA: TGTGCCAGCAGCGCAATCCCGGGAGTGAAAGGCGAGCAGTACTTC
CDR3 protein: CASSAIPGVKGEQYF
V gene: TRBV9
D gene: NA
clone size: NA
J gene: TRBJ2-7

CDR3 DNA: TGTGCCAGCACCCTCGGGACTACGCGTGAAAAACTGTTTTTT
CDR3 protein: CASTLGTTREKLFF
V gene: TRBV12-3/TRBV12-4
D gene: NA
clone size: NA
J gene: TRBJ1-4

CDR3 DNA: TGTGCCAGCGGACCTCGGGAAGGGGATACGCAGTATTTT
CDR3 protein: CASGPREGDTQYF
V gene: TRBV12-3/TRBV12-4
D gene: NA
clone size: once
J gene: TRBJ2-3

CDR3 DNA: TGCGCCAGCAGCCCCCGGGACAGGGTGAGCTATGGCTACACCTTC
CDR3 protein: CASSPRDRVSYGYTF
V gene: TRBV4-1
D gene: TRBD1
clone size: NA
J gene: TRBJ1-2

CDR3 DNA: TGCGCCAGCAGCTTGGGAGGTGGAGGGAGCTACAATGAGCAGTTCTTC
CDR3 protein: CASSLGGGGSYNEQFF
V gene: TRBV5-1
D gene: NA
clone size: few
J gene: TRBJ2-1

CDR3 DNA: TGTGCCAGCAGTTACCGCCGACAGGCCCTTGGCTACACCTTC
CDR3 protein: CASSYRRQALGYTF
V gene: TRBV6-5
D gene: NA
clone size: NA
J gene: TRBJ1-2

CDR3 DNA: TGCAGTGCTAGAGATCCGGCCCTACTCTACGAGCAGTACTTC
CDR3 protein: CSARDPALLYEQYF
V gene: TRBV20-1
D gene: NA
clone size: NA
J gene: TRBJ2-7

CDR3 DNA: TGCGCCAGCAGCTTGGGGGGGGATCAGCCCCAGCATTTT
CDR3 protein: CASSLGGDQPQHF
V gene: TRBV5-1
D gene: NA
clone size: many
J gene: TRBJ1-5

CDR3 DNA: TGTGCCAGCAGCTTAGTACAAACAGATACGCAGTATTTT
CDR3 protein: CASSLVQTDTQYF
V gene: TRBV11-3
D gene: NA
clone size: NA
J gene: TRBJ2-3

CDR3 DNA: TGTGCCAGCAGCCAAGGGATGGACGGCTTGGGGGGCTACACCTTC
CDR3 protein: CASSQGMDGLGGYTF
V gene: TRBV4-2
D gene: NA
clone size: few
J gene: TRBJ1-2

CDR3 DNA: TGTGCCAGCAGCCGTCTAGCGGGAGTTCTCAAAGAGACCCAGTACTTC
CDR3 protein: CASSRLAGVLKETQYF
V gene: TRBV7-8
D gene: TRBD2
clone size: few
J gene: TRBJ2-5

CDR3 DNA: TGTGCCAGCAGCAAAGGACAGACAATAACTAATGAAAAACTGTTTTTT
CDR3 protein: CASSKGQTITNEKLFF
V gene: TRBV7-9
D gene: NA
clone size: NA
J gene: TRBJ1-4

CDR3 DNA: TGTGCCAGCAGGCCCCGAGAGCGGGGAGACAATGAGCAGTTCTTC
CDR3 protein: CASRPRERGDNEQFF
V gene: TRBV6-6
D gene: TRBD2
clone size: NA
J gene: TRBJ2-1

CDR3 DNA: TGTGCCAACAGCTTAACGGGTGATAAGGGCTACACCTTC
CDR3 protein: CANSLTGDKGYTF
V gene: TRBV7-3
D gene: NA
clone size: NA
J gene: TRBJ1-2

CDR3 DNA: TGCAGCGCAGAACAGGGGTTGGGGACCGGTGAGCAGTACTTC
CDR3 protein: CSAEQGLGTGEQYF
V gene: TRBV29-1
D gene: TRBD1
clone size: few
J gene: TRBJ2-7

CDR3 DNA: TGTGCCAGCAGTCCCTCCACAGGGGGCGCCGCTGAAGCTTTCTTT
CDR3 protein: CASSPSTGGAAEAFF
V gene: TRBV27
D gene: TRBD1
clone size: once
J gene: TRBJ1-1

CDR3 DNA: TGTGCCAGCAGTGACGGACAGGTTTTCAGCTCCTACGAGCAGTACTTC
CDR3 protein: CASSDGQVFSSYEQYF
V gene: TRBV25-1
D gene: TRBD1
clone size: NA
J gene: TRBJ2-7

CDR3 DNA: TGCGCCAGCAGCCAACGGACGTTAGCGGGGGGGATCACAGATACGCAGTATTTT
CDR3 protein: CASSQRTLAGGITDTQYF
V gene: TRBV4-1
D gene: TRBD2
clone size: NA
J gene: TRBJ2-3

CDR3 DNA: TGTGCCAGCAGCCCCATCGGTTGGGCCCCCTACAATGAGCAGTTCTTC
CDR3 protein: CASSPIGWAPYNEQFF
V gene: TRBV7-3
D gene: NA
clone size: NA
J gene: TRBJ2-1

CDR3 DNA: TGCGCCAGCAGCCAACGCGGGACTAGCGGGAGCGCAGATACGCAGTATTTT
CDR3 protein: CASSQRGTSGSADTQYF
V gene: TRBV5-1
D gene: TRBD2
clone size: NA
J gene: TRBJ2-3

CDR3 DNA: TGTGCCAGCAGCTTCCAGGGGGCGATCAACTATGGCTACACCTTC
CDR3 protein: CASSFQGAINYGYTF
V gene: TRBV5-6
D gene: TRBD1
clone size: NA
J gene: TRBJ1-2

CDR3 DNA: TGTGCCAGCAGTGGCCACGGGGGGCATGAGCAGTTCTTC
CDR3 protein: CASSGHGGHEQFF
V gene: TRBV25-1
D gene: NA
clone size: once
J gene: TRBJ2-1

CDR3 DNA: TGTGCCAGCAGTCCTTGGACAGTCTATGGCTACACCTTC
CDR3 protein: CASSPWTVYGYTF
V gene: TRBV12-3/TRBV12-4
D gene: NA
clone size: NA
J gene: TRBJ1-2

CDR3 DNA: TGTGCCAGCAGCCAAATTCCTAGGACAGGGGGCGGAAAAAACTATGGCTACACCTTC
CDR3 protein: CASSQIPRTGGGKNYGYTF
V gene: TRBV6-2/TRBV6-3
D gene: TRBD1
clone size: NA
J gene: TRBJ1-2

CDR3 DNA: TGCAGTGCTCGACTAGCGGGATCGAATACGCAGTATTTT
CDR3 protein: CSARLAGSNTQYF
V gene: TRBV20-1
D gene: TRBD2
clone size: NA
J gene: TRBJ2-3

CDR3 DNA: TGTGCCACCAGTGATTCATATGAGCAGTTCTTC
CDR3 protein: CATSDSYEQFF
V gene: TRBV24-1
D gene: NA
clone size: once
J gene: TRBJ2-1

CDR3 DNA: TGTGCCAGCAGCTTAGGTTTCGTTAGCACAGATACGCAGTATTTT
CDR3 protein: CASSLGFVSTDTQYF
V gene: TRBV7-2
D gene: NA
clone size: NA
J gene: TRBJ2-3

CDR3 DNA: TGCGCCAGCAGTGAGTACAGGGATCCGAACAATGAGCAGTTCTTC
CDR3 protein: CASSEYRDPNNEQFF
V gene: TRBV10-1
D gene: NA
clone size: few
J gene: TRBJ2-1

CDR3 DNA: TGTGCCAGCAGCCTAATCAGGCGGAACTCTAGCCATGAGCAGTTCTTC
CDR3 protein: CASSLIRRNSSHEQFF
V gene: TRBV7-3
D gene: NA
clone size: NA
J gene: TRBJ2-1

CDR3 DNA: TGTGCCAGCAGCTTAGCGAACCAGGGAGGCTACACCTTC
CDR3 protein: CASSLANQGGYTF
V gene: TRBV7-2
D gene: NA
clone size: once
J gene: TRBJ1-2

CDR3 DNA: TGTGCCAGCAGACTACAGGGCCCAATTGTCGAGCAGTACTTC
CDR3 protein: CASRLQGPIVEQYF
V gene: TRBV2
D gene: NA
clone size: NA
J gene: TRBJ2-7